A selection of T cell receptor beta chains follows, all from one sample in a study of cytomegalovirus exposure and HLA in healthy donors. Here immunoSEQ multiplex PCR was the method, and the copy in TCRdb shows in-frame clones only, minus some. The table includes 150,000 to 200,000 clones, 84% detected once. The sequenced sample was PBMCs. These TCRs come from a boy between 10 and 17 years old in good health and CMV-seronegative. CDR3s include the opening cysteine and the closing phenylalanine or tryptophan. The order of the fields is clone size, V gene, J gene, D gene, CDR3 protein, CDR3 DNA. D genes are given only for firm matches. Only some rows state a clone size, as once, few, many or a class for expanded clones.

size: -
V: TRBV9
J: TRBJ1-4
D: TRBD1
CDR3: CASSVQGTAFEKLFF
DNA: TGTGCCAGCAGCGTCCAGGGGACAGCCTTTGAAAAACTGTTTTTT

size: -
V: TRBV2
J: TRBJ2-2
D: TRBD2
CDR3: CASRGPTSGGASGELFF
DNA: TGTGCCAGCAGGGGACCAACTAGCGGGGGGGCCTCCGGGGAGCTGTTTTTT

size: -
V: TRBV2
J: TRBJ2-3
D: -
CDR3: CASIREIADTQYF
DNA: TGTGCCAGCATACGGGAGATTGCCGATACGCAGTATTTT

size: -
V: TRBV28
J: TRBJ1-5
D: -
CDR3: CASTTTTKKTTARGYQPQHF
DNA: TGTGCCAGCACCACAACAACTAAGAAAACTACAGCACGAGGGTATCAGCCCCAGCATTTT

size: -
V: TRBV6-5
J: TRBJ1-2
D: -
CDR3: CALLEDTYTYGYTF
DNA: TGTGCCCTCCTAGAGGATACTTACACATATGGCTACACCTTC

size: -
V: TRBV6-1
J: TRBJ1-1
D: TRBD1
CDR3: CASNLDRVSTEAFF
DNA: TGTGCCAGCAACCTGGACAGGGTAAGCACTGAAGCTTTCTTT

size: -
V: TRBV11-3
J: TRBJ2-3
D: -
CDR3: CASSPTGTSTDTQYF
DNA: TGTGCCAGCAGCCCTACCGGGACTAGCACAGATACGCAGTATTTT

size: -
V: TRBV9
J: TRBJ1-2
D: -
CDR3: CASSVADYGYTF
DNA: TGTGCCAGCAGCGTAGCCGACTATGGCTACACCTTC

size: -
V: TRBV9
J: TRBJ2-2
D: TRBD2
CDR3: CASSVRTSAATGELFF
DNA: TGTGCCAGCAGCGTACGAACTAGCGCCGCCACCGGGGAGCTGTTTTTT

size: -
V: TRBV19
J: TRBJ1-1
D: -
CDR3: CASKPPGVLMNTEAFF
DNA: TGTGCCAGCAAGCCCCCGGGGGTCCTAATGAACACTGAAGCTTTCTTT

size: few
V: TRBV4-3
J: TRBJ1-1
D: -
CDR3: CASSHIGQGSEAFF
DNA: TGCGCCAGCAGCCATATAGGGCAGGGCTCCGAAGCTTTCTTT

size: -
V: TRBV27
J: TRBJ2-1
D: -
CDR3: CASSRQVSYNEQFF
DNA: TGTGCCAGCAGTAGACAGGTATCTTACAATGAGCAGTTCTTC

size: -
V: TRBV7-3
J: TRBJ2-7
D: TRBD2
CDR3: CASSLTGGGTYEQYF
DNA: TGTGCCAGCAGCTTAACCGGCGGGGGGACCTACGAGCAGTACTTC

size: -
V: TRBV4-3
J: TRBJ1-6
D: -
CDR3: CASSQGLGSAPLHF
DNA: TGCGCCAGCAGCCAAGGGTTGGGGAGCGCACCCCTCCACTTT

size: once
V: TRBV7-9
J: TRBJ1-5
D: -
CDR3: CASSLGQGNQPQHF
DNA: TGTGCCAGCAGCCTGGGACAAGGGAATCAGCCCCAGCATTTT

size: -
V: TRBV30
J: TRBJ1-5
D: TRBD1
CDR3: CAWSSGQGPQPQHF
DNA: TGTGCCTGGAGCTCAGGACAGGGCCCTCAGCCCCAGCATTTT

size: -
V: TRBV28
J: TRBJ1-4
D: -
CDR3: CASSLDSVSEKLFF
DNA: TGTGCCAGCAGTTTAGACTCAGTATCTGAAAAACTGTTTTTT